The clone carrying this T cell receptor (beta chain) appeared many times. Researchers took RNA transcripts and amplified the TCR beta CDR3 regions from them. Primed by the HTBI set, a first-round RT-PCR was run on the TCR CDR3. TCRdb re-analysed the multiplex PCR reads in MiXCR, keeping a single row per CDR3 protein. The table shows 540,000 or so distinct CDR3 sequences, with 40% to 55% occurring only once. The germline V gene encodes CDR1 DFQATT and CDR2 SNEGSKA (reference sequence). V dropped 2 bases and J dropped 7 bases, with 21 bases sitting between them. The length of the CDR3 is 15 residues. The data were taken from a study of T cells in Graves' hyperthyroidism and ophthalmopathy.

This TCR derives from an adult woman with Graves' disease, either hyperthyroidism or ophthalmopathy (not recorded which). The chain combines TRBV20-1 with TRBJ2-7; D might be TRBD1 or TRBD2, each matching 5 bases. The source material was peripheral blood or thyroid tissue (not recorded which). The CDR3 loop reads CSARPEGTYQREQYF. The CDR3 DNA reads TGCAGTGCTAGACCCGAAGGGACGTACCAGAGGGAGCAGTACTTC.